These T cell receptor beta chains were read from a single sample in a study of shared clonotypes between healthy human individuals. Sequencing used immunoSEQ multiplex PCR; TCRdb keeps in-frame clones, though not all of them. The sample lists around 2.5 million clones; roughly 93% were seen once. Sequencing used naive CD4+ T cells from PBMCs. These receptors were obtained from a man younger than 35 in good health. Some clones in this sample may be carry-over from other donors' samples. CDR3s leave out the opening cysteine and the closing phenylalanine or tryptophan. Fields, in order: V gene, D gene, J gene, CDR3 protein. D genes are given only for firm matches.

V: TRBV6-1; D: NA; J: TRBJ2-1; CDR3: ASRGYNEQF
V: TRBV5-4; D: TRBD1; J: TRBJ1-2; CDR3: ASSRDRGQGYT
V: TRBV4-1; D: NA; J: TRBJ2-4; CDR3: ASSQDRQSIAKNIQY
V: TRBV20-1; D: NA; J: TRBJ2-1; CDR3: SAPRMREQF
V: TRBV7-2; D: NA; J: TRBJ1-1; CDR3: ASSLSRRTAF
V: TRBV25-1; D: TRBD1; J: TRBJ2-2; CDR3: ASSSDRGGTGELF
V: TRBV19; D: TRBD1; J: TRBJ1-1; CDR3: ASSPGQGFVENTEAF
V: TRBV7-3; D: NA; J: TRBJ1-1; CDR3: ASSPQGLVEAF
V: TRBV4-1; D: TRBD2; J: TRBJ2-1; CDR3: ASSQGIRLAGLDEQF
V: TRBV14; D: NA; J: TRBJ2-1; CDR3: ASSQGLPTVAYNEQF
V: TRBV5-1; D: NA; J: TRBJ1-1; CDR3: ASSLISGGGHTEAF
V: TRBV5-1; D: NA; J: TRBJ2-1; CDR3: ASNGESSYNEQF
V: TRBV28; D: NA; J: TRBJ1-5; CDR3: ASSPTLRAIQPQH
V: TRBV5-1; D: TRBD2; J: TRBJ2-5; CDR3: ASSWGLAETQETQY
V: TRBV29-1; D: TRBD1; J: TRBJ2-7; CDR3: SVPSRDSVYEQY
V: TRBV5-1; D: TRBD2; J: TRBJ2-3; CDR3: ASSLVGSGSGTDTQY
V: TRBV11-2; D: NA; J: TRBJ2-2; CDR3: ASSRGGGARDTGELF
V: TRBV29-1; D: NA; J: TRBJ1-2; CDR3: SVGRSTDGYT
V: TRBV25-1; D: NA; J: TRBJ1-1; CDR3: ASSENLGYTEAF
V: TRBV29-1; D: TRBD1; J: TRBJ1-5; CDR3: SVLTGGINQPQH
V: TRBV7-9; D: NA; J: TRBJ2-2; CDR3: ASRKNTGELF
V: TRBV4-1; D: NA; J: TRBJ2-5; CDR3: ASSQGAPVGETQY
V: TRBV19; D: NA; J: TRBJ2-5; CDR3: ASSRSGFQETQY
V: TRBV19; D: NA; J: TRBJ2-5; CDR3: ASSTRTAGGETQY
V: TRBV9; D: NA; J: TRBJ2-7; CDR3: ASSVGATVSYEQY
V: TRBV7-9; D: NA; J: TRBJ1-1; CDR3: ASRIGQKNTEAF
V: TRBV11-2; D: NA; J: TRBJ2-7; CDR3: ASSLVGPERPSYEQY
V: TRBV21-1; D: NA; J: TRBJ1-5; CDR3: ASSKDSCSHPQPQH